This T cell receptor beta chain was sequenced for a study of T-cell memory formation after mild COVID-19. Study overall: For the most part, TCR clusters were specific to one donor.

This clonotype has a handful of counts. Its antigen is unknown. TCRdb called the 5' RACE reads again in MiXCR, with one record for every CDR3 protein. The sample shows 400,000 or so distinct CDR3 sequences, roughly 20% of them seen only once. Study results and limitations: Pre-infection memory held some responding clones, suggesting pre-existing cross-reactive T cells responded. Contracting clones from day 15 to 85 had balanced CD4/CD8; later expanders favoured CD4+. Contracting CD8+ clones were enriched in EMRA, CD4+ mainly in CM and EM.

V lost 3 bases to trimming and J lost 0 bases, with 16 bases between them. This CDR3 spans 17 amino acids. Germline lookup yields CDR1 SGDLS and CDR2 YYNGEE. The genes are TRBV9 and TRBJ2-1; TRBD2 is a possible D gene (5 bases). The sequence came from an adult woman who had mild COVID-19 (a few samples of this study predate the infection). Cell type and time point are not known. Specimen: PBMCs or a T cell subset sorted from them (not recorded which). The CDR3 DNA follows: TGTGCCAGCAGCGCCACAACCGGGATAAGCTCCTACAATGAGCAGTTCTTC. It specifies CASSATTGISSYNEQFF.